This entry lists 2 T cell receptor beta chains sequenced from one sample in a study of T cell responses to AZD1222 COVID-19 vaccine. Only in-frame clones appear in the TCRdb table, and some are missing; sequencing was by immunoSEQ multiplex PCR. Of about 94,000 clones listed, more than 70% were seen once; the top ten hold 13%. The sample in question was peripheral blood, obtained on day 0 of AZD1222 vaccination. The receptors derive from an adult in good health.

The CDR3 region has the DNA TGTGCCAGCAGCGAATTGGGTCTAGCGAACTACGAGCAGTACTTC. Its protein is CASSELGLANYEQYF. The chain carries TRBV7-6 and TRBJ2-7; tentative D call: TRBD2 (6 bases). CDR3 length: 15 residues. Per germline, CDR1 SGHVS and CDR2 FNYEAQ. Trimming stripped 5 bases from V and 3 bases from J, with 17 bases between.

This chain connects TRBV7-2 to TRBJ1-6, with D uncertain. Trimming removed 3 bases at V and 7 bases at J, with 13 bases between. The CDR3 extends over 15 amino acids. Germline V gene sequence: CDR1 SGHTA, CDR2 FQGNSA. CDR3 region: CASSLEAASNSPLHF. CDR3 nucleotides: TGTGCCAGCAGCTTGGAGGCAGCGTCGAATTCACCCCTCCACTTT. Supplemented by reference TRBV7-2 and TRBJ1-6, the full variable domain reads GAGVSQSPSNKVTEKGKDVELRCDPISGHTALYWYRQSLGQGLEFLIYFQGNSAPDKSGLPSDRFSAERTGGSVSTLTIQRTQQEDSAVYLCASSLEAASNSPLHFGNGTRLTVT.